Below, one T cell receptor beta chain is given with its context. This record belongs to a study of blood T cell repertoires in COVID-19. Only in-frame clones appear in the TCRdb table, and some are missing; sequencing was by immunoSEQ multiplex PCR. The repertoire has approximately 90,000 clones, 85% of them found once; the top ten carry 3% to 3.5%. V shed 1 base and J 3 bases; nucleotides not matched to a gene: 5. Per the germline V gene, CDR1 is SQVTM and CDR2 is ANQGSEA. This CDR3 has 16 residues. The source of this sequence is a man in his fifties with acute or convalescent COVID-19. Material: peripheral blood. This rearrangement joins TRBV29-1 to TRBJ2-3, with TRBD2 identical over 12 bases. The CDR3 DNA reads as TGCAGCGTTGAAGGGAGACTAGCGGGGGAAACAGATACGCAGTATTTT. This gives the protein CSVEGRLAGETDTQYF.